The 17 T cell receptor beta chains below were found in one sample sequenced in a study of blood T cell repertoires in COVID-19. TCRdb keeps only in-frame clones here, not all; method: immunoSEQ multiplex PCR. The table has roughly 58,000 clones, about 81% seen once. Sequenced input: peripheral blood. The receptors were gathered from a man in his sixties with COVID-19, enrolled during active disease.

The chain links TRBV18 to TRBJ1-1; D may be TRBD1 (5 bases). Germline V gene lookup returns CDR1 KGHSH and CDR2 LQKENI. This CDR3 comprises 15 residues. V shed 0 bases and J shed 4 bases, with 12 bases lying between them. The CDR3: CASSPPAGWSTEAFF. The CDR3 region has the DNA TGTGCCAGCTCACCACCTGCAGGGTGGAGCACTGAAGCTTTCTTT.

The V call is TRBV7-3, the J call TRBJ1-6, with D possibly matching TRBD1 (5 bases). There are 15 residues in the CDR3. Germline values: CDR1 SGHTA, CDR2 FQGTGA. The V end was cut by 3 bases, the J end by 7 bases, with 13 bases between. CDR3 coding DNA: TGTGCCAGCAGCTTGTCAGGGAATTGGAATTCACCCCTCCACTTT. Its translation is CASSLSGNWNSPLHF.

This clone has only one observation. V and J are TRBV10-3 and TRBJ1-2; 7 bases fit TRBD1. The CDR3 runs to 14 residues. V gave up 7 bases and J gave up 1 base; unmatched junction bases: 6. CDR1 is ENHRY, CDR2 SYGVKD, per germline. CDR3 DNA sequence: TGTGCCATCACTGAACAGGGGAATAACTATGGCTACACCTTC. It encodes CAITEQGNNYGYTF.

V usage is TRBV11-3 and J usage is TRBJ2-7; 11 bases fit TRBD2. In germline, CDR1 is SGHNT, CDR2 YENEEA. The V and J ends lost 3 bases and 3 bases, in that order; junction bases with no gene match: 1. The CDR3 contains 14 residues. The CDR3 reads CASSLTSGNYEQYF. Here the CDR3 DNA reads TGTGCCAGCAGCTTGACTAGCGGGAACTACGAGCAGTACTTC. Filled out from reference TRBV11-3 and TRBJ2-7, the complete variable domain reads EAGVVQSPRYKIIEKKQPVAFWCNPISGHNTLYWYLQNLGQGPELLIRYENEEAVDDSQLPKDRFSAERLKGVDSTLKIQPAELGDSAVYLCASSLTSGNYEQYFGPGTRLTVT.

The chain recombines TRBV9 with TRBJ2-5; weak D call: TRBD2 (6 bases). The CDR3 is made up of 15 amino acids. The germline gives CDR1 SGDLS, CDR2 YYNGEE. Trimming removed 5 bases at V and 1 base at J, with 15 bases between. DNA of the CDR3: TGTGCCAGCAGTGAAAGCGTGGGGGGCCAAGAGACCCAGTACTTC. Amino acid sequence: CASSESVGGQETQYF.

The chain has TRBV11-1 and TRBJ2-3; possibly TRBD2 for D (6 bases). Per germline, CDR1 SGHAT and CDR2 FQDESV (reference sequence). V lost 1 base to trimming and J lost 0 bases, with 11 bases between them. The CDR3 is made up of 16 amino acids. The CDR3 reads CASSLGTGTSTDTQYF. CDR3 DNA sequence: TGTGCCAGCAGCTTAGGTACGGGGACTAGCACAGATACGCAGTATTTT.

The genes are TRBV29-1 and TRBJ2-5; D unclear. Germline assignment: CDR1 SQVTM and CDR2 ANQGSEA. Trimming shortened V by 4 bases and J by 5 bases, and 8 bases separated the two germline ends. The CDR3 extends over 11 amino acids. The DNA for the CDR3 is TGCAGCGTTGCTTCCTCGGAGACCCAGTACTTC. Protein sequence: CSVASSETQYF.

The V gene is TRBV5-1, the J gene TRBJ2-7; no reliable D call. The V end was cut by 0 bases, the J end by 6 bases, with 10 bases between. Germline assignment: CDR1 SGHRS and CDR2 YFSETQ. CDR3 size: 13 residues. This chain's CDR3 is CASSLDSLLEQYF. In nucleotides, the CDR3 is TGCGCCAGCAGCTTGGACAGTTTACTCGAGCAGTACTTC.

The J gene is TRBJ2-3, the V gene TRBV7-3, with a possible D match to TRBD2 (6 bases). The germline V gene encodes CDR1 SGHTA and CDR2 FQGTGA. V was shortened by 5 bases and J by 5 bases, with 14 bases between the two germline ends. The CDR3 length is 14 residues. CDR3 DNA sequence: TGTGCCAGCAGCGCTTCCCGCGGGGTAGATACGCAGTATTTT. Translated: CASSASRGVDTQYF.

This sequence joins TRBV29-1 and TRBJ2-6, with TRBD1 matching over 9 bases. This CDR3 spans 15 amino acids. Germline trimming cut 6 bases from V and 1 base from J; bases unmatched to any gene: 4. The V gene's germline CDR1 is SQVTM and CDR2 ANQGSEA. CDR3: CSVGQGVSGANVLTF. In DNA, the CDR3 is TGCAGCGTGGGACAGGGTGTTTCTGGGGCCAACGTCCTGACTTTC.

This clone was detected a few times. The same CDR3 arises from other DNA sequences in this sample as well. The chain joins TRBV5-5 to TRBJ2-3, with 7 positions matching TRBD2. Germline V gene sequence: CDR1 SGHKS, CDR2 YYEKEE (reference sequence). Trimming removed 10 bases from V and 14 bases from J; junction bases left unmatched: 28. The length of the CDR3 is 16 residues. This CDR3 is CARCWGGGGRALPGYF. The DNA for the CDR3 is TGTGCCCGCTGCTGGGGTGGGGGGGGGAGGGCCCTCCCTGGGTATTTT.

The CDR3 DNA is TGCGCCAGCAGCTCGCAAGAGCAGGGGAGTCTAACTTCACCCCTCCACTTT. This gives the protein CASSSQEQGSLTSPLHF. The rearrangement links TRBV5-1 to TRBJ1-6, with D maybe TRBD1 (6 bases). The V and J ends lost 3 bases and 9 bases respectively, with 22 bases between them. This CDR3 region has 17 residues. Germline CDR1 SGHRS, CDR2 YFSETQ.

This sequence joins TRBV14 and TRBJ2-1; TRBD2 might be the D (6 bases). V lost 4 bases, J lost 8 bases, and 12 bases lay in between. Germline V lookup: CDR1 SGHDN, CDR2 FVKESK. The length of the CDR3 is 13 residues. DNA for the CDR3: TGTGCCAGCAGCCTTTACGGGGGTGATGAGCAGTTCTTC. Translating gives CASSLYGGDEQFF.

The chain uses TRBV29-1 and TRBJ2-7, with 12 bases lining up with TRBD1. This CDR3 contains 15 residues. The germline CDR1 and CDR2 sequences are SQVTM and ANQGSEA. The V segment lost 7 bases and the J segment 4 bases; nucleotides outside the gene matches: 11. This CDR3 is CSGSRDRGHFYEQYF. For the CDR3, the DNA is TGCAGCGGGTCCCGGGACAGGGGGCATTTTTACGAGCAGTACTTC.

This rearrangement joins TRBV13 to TRBJ1-1; weak D call: TRBD1 (6 bases). From germline, CDR1 is PRHDT and CDR2 FYEKMQ (reference sequence). V was shortened by 3 bases and J by 0 bases, with 11 bases between the two germline ends. The CDR3 is made up of 15 amino acids. The CDR3 here is CASSLDSSMNTEAFF. In DNA form, the CDR3 reads TGTGCCAGCAGCTTGGACAGCTCAATGAACACTGAAGCTTTCTTT.

V gene TRBV2 combines with J gene TRBJ1-1; TRBD1 matches 7 bases. Germline V lookup: CDR1 SNHLY, CDR2 FYNNEI. This CDR3 spans 17 amino acids. The V and J ends lost 3 bases and 0 bases, in that order; junction bases with no gene match: 10. CDR3 sequence reads: CASSEGTAKIMNTEAFF. CDR3 coding DNA: TGTGCCAGCAGTGAGGGGACAGCGAAGATAATGAACACTGAAGCTTTCTTT.

The genes are TRBV4-3 and TRBJ2-1; no firm D call. There are 12 residues in the CDR3. The V gene lost 3 bases and the J gene lost 7 bases, with 7 bases spanning the gap. Germline V lookup: CDR1 LGHNA, CDR2 YSLEER. The chain's CDR3 is CASSHERNEQFF. CDR3 in DNA: TGCGCCAGCAGCCATGAGAGGAATGAGCAGTTCTTC.